A single sample is the source of the 24 T cell receptor beta chains below, sequenced in a study of metastatic and nonmetastatic thyroid tumors. No treatment of any kind had been given to any patient before thyroid surgery. TCRdb reanalyzed the PCR reads with MiXCR. The data hold some 86,000 clones, with approximately 12% observed a single time. Material for sequencing was tumor tissue. The receptor source for this set is a female donor with papillary thyroid cancer or a benign thyroid nodule (not recorded which). Some clones in this sample may be carry-over from other donors' samples.

This clone was seen ten or more times. The rearrangement uses TRBV19 and TRBJ1-5; D is unresolved. V was shortened by 5 bases and J by 2 bases, with 13 bases between the two germline ends. This CDR3 spans 15 amino acids. CDR1 is LNHDA, CDR2 SQIVND, per germline (reference sequence). The chain's CDR3 is CASSWGPLGNQPQHF. The CDR3 DNA reads as TGTGCCAGTAGTTGGGGTCCGTTGGGCAATCAGCCCCAGCATTTT.

This clone has just a few counts. Given a much more abundant clone one base away, this may be a read error. The chain carries TRBV12-3 or TRBV12-4 and TRBJ1-2, with a tentative D call TRBD1 (6 bases). The CDR3 is 13 residues long. Deletions cut 10 bases from V and 2 bases from J, with 14 bases between. The CDR3 is CAINPQGNYGYTF. The DNA of the CDR3 is TGTGCCATCAACCCTCAGGGGAACTATGGCTACACCTTC.

This clone showed up many times. The rearrangement joins TRBV4-1 to TRBJ1-1, with a tentative D call TRBD1 (5 bases). The CDR3 is 13 amino acids. The V and J ends lost 3 bases and 0 bases respectively, with 5 bases between them. Looked up from germline, CDR1 is MGHRA and CDR2 is YSYEKL. CDR3 region: CASSQTVNTEAFF. The CDR3 bases are TGCGCCAGCAGCCAGACAGTGAACACTGAAGCTTTCTTT.

There are a few counts of this clone. This chain uses TRBV6-1 with TRBJ2-3, with 15 bases lining up with TRBD2. CDR3 length equals 18 residues. Germline lookup yields CDR1 MNHNS and CDR2 SASEGT. J was trimmed by 2 bases and V by 4 bases; bases with no gene match: 7. CDR3 sequence (DNA): TGTGCCAGCAGTGCGTGGACTAGCGGGAGGGTGTTCACAGATACGCAGTATTTT. Translating gives CASSAWTSGRVFTDTQYF.

By proportion, this clone is medium-sized. The J gene is TRBJ2-1, the V gene TRBV19; 10 nucleotides align to TRBD2. The germline CDR1 and CDR2 sequences are LNHDA and SQIVND (reference sequence). Trimming at V came to 3 bases and at J to 13 bases, leaving 6 bases not matched to a gene. The CDR3 has 13 amino acids. The CDR3 bases are TGTGCCAGTAGTATGGGAACTAGCGGGGCACAGTTCTTC. Amino acid sequence: CASSMGTSGAQFF. The full variable domain, completed using reference TRBV19 and TRBJ2-1, is DGGITQSPKYLFRKEGQNVTLSCEQNLNHDAMYWYRQDPGQGLRLIYYSQIVNDFQKGDIAEGYSVSREKKESFPLTVTSAQKNPTAFYLCASSMGTSGAQFFGPGTRLTVL.

In this sample, this clone turned up many times. Other DNA sequences within the sample encode an identical CDR3. The chain couples TRBV27 to TRBJ2-1; 12 nucleotides line up with TRBD2. Germline V CDR1 and CDR2: MNHEY, SMNVEV (reference sequence). The CDR3 has 15 residues. The junction had 3 bases not matched to a gene; V was cut back by 5 bases and J by 4 bases. CDR3 sequence: CASSTLAGGYNEQFF. The CDR3 region has the DNA TGTGCCAGCAGTACCCTAGCGGGAGGGTACAATGAGCAGTTCTTC.

This clone was counted only a few times. Just one base apart from a much larger clone, this may be a read error. The CDR3 nucleotides are TGCAGTGCTAGCATCGAGCTAGCGTCCTACGAGCAGTACTTC. Translating it yields CSASIELASYEQYF. The gene calls are TRBV20-1 and TRBJ2-7, with D maybe TRBD2 (6 bases). The CDR3 covers 14 residues. Germline V lookup: CDR1 DFQATT, CDR2 SNEGSKA (reference sequence). Between the trimmed V and J ends, which lost 3 bases and 1 base, there was a span of 13 bases.

As regards this clone: It may be a read error: a sequence one base away is much more abundant. The chain couples TRBV11-3 to TRBJ1-1; D gene uncertain. This CDR3 contains 12 residues. Per germline, CDR1 SGHNT and CDR2 YENEEA. The CDR3 is CARILLKTEAFF. DNA of the CDR3: TGTGCCAGGATCCTGTTGAAAACTGAAGCTTTCTTT. Full variable domain (rest looked up from reference TRBV11-3 and TRBJ1-1): EAGVVQSPRYKIIEKKQPVAFWCNPISGHNTLYWYLQNLGQGPELLIRYENEEAVDDSQLPKDRFSAERLKGVDSTLKIQPAELGDSAVYLCARILLKTEAFFGQGTRLTVV.

There are a few counts of this clone. The V call is TRBV6-1, the J call TRBJ2-1, with no clear D. CDR3 length: 15 residues. Trimming took off 6 bases at V and 3 bases at J, with 15 bases between the two ends. From germline, CDR1 is MNHNS and CDR2 SASEGT. The CDR3 loop is CASSSWAEVYNEQFF. Written as DNA, the CDR3 is TGTGCCAGCAGCTCCTGGGCCGAGGTCTACAATGAGCAGTTCTTC.

This clone was seen at least ten times. This may come from a read error, since a much larger clone is one base off. The rearrangement links TRBV6-1 to TRBJ1-3; no reliable D call. The CDR3 is made up of 12 amino acids. CDR1 is MNHNS, CDR2 SASEGT, per germline. The CDR3 spells CASSEMSQVSHF. Here the CDR3 DNA reads TGTGCCAGCAGTGAAATGAGCCAGGTTTCACATTTT.

This clone was counted at least ten times. The chain couples TRBV7-9 to TRBJ2-1; D ambiguous. The germline V gene has CDR1 SEHNR and CDR2 FQNEAQ (reference sequence). Trimming shortened V by 6 bases and J by 6 bases, and 21 bases separated the two germline ends. CDR3 length equals 16 residues. As DNA, the CDR3 is TGTGCCAGCAGATTTACCCCGGGCCAGGTCGCCAATGAGCAGTTCTTC. Its protein is CASRFTPGQVANEQFF.

This clone has just a few counts. A clone one base away is much larger, so this may be a read error. V is TRBV12-3 or TRBV12-4 and J is TRBJ2-2, with 12 bases aligning to TRBD2. Germline trimming cut 6 bases from V and 6 bases from J; bases unmatched to any gene: 5. This CDR3 region has 15 residues. The CDR3: CASRNLAGGAGELFF. The CDR3 DNA is TGTGCCAGCAGAAACCTAGCGGGAGGGGCCGGGGAGCTGTTTTTT.

J is TRBJ1-2 and V is TRBV7-9; D not certain. CDR1 SEHNR and CDR2 FQNEAQ come from the germline V gene (reference sequence). V was clipped by 3 bases and J by 7 bases, with 12 bases between them. CDR3 length: 13 residues. CDR3 nucleotide sequence: TGTGCCAGCAGCTTGGGCAGTTCGGCTGGCTACACCTTC. It yields the protein CASSLGSSAGYTF.

The chain employs TRBV12-3 or TRBV12-4 and TRBJ2-2, with D tentatively TRBD2 (5 bases). Trimming took 10 bases from V and 5 from J, leaving 17 bases between them. This CDR3 spans 14 amino acids. The CDR3: CATPPREGTGELFF. The CDR3 bases are TGTGCCACCCCGCCGAGGGAAGGGACCGGGGAGCTGTTTTTT.

The chain employs TRBV29-1 and TRBJ2-3; TRBD2 aligns across 15 bases. J lost 4 bases, V lost 3 bases, and 14 bases had no gene match. From germline, CDR1 is SQVTM and CDR2 ANQGSEA. The CDR3 contains 19 residues. This CDR3 is CSVDLWTSGRAGSPDTQYF. CDR3 nucleotides: TGCAGCGTTGACCTCTGGACTAGCGGGAGGGCCGGTTCGCCAGATACGCAGTATTTT.

The chain carries TRBV6-2 or TRBV6-3 and TRBJ2-7; a weak D match, TRBD2 (6 bases). V was shortened by 2 bases and J by 3 bases, with 8 bases between the two germline ends. Germline assignment: CDR1 MNHEY and CDR2 SVGEGT. The CDR3 is 13 amino acids. CDR3 bases: TGTGCCAGCAGTTACCGGGACTTCTACGAGCAGTACTTC. Protein sequence: CASSYRDFYEQYF.

This clone was seen repeatedly, ten times or more. This chain joins TRBV29-1 and TRBJ2-1, with TRBD2 identical over 13 bases. The CDR3 sequence is 14 residues long. The junction had 6 bases not matched to a gene; V was cut back by 6 bases and J by 7 bases. Germline V gene lookup returns CDR1 SQVTM and CDR2 ANQGSEA. The CDR3 loop is CSVGTSGNLNEQFF. CDR3 coding DNA: TGCAGCGTGGGGACTAGCGGGAATTTGAATGAGCAGTTCTTC.

This clone was seen repeatedly, ten times or more. V is TRBV3-1 and J is TRBJ2-1; TRBD2 agrees at 14 bases. The V segment lost 2 bases and the J segment 1 base; nucleotides outside the gene matches: 7. The CDR3 loop spans 19 amino acids. Germline V gene lookup returns CDR1 LGHDT and CDR2 YNNKEL (reference sequence). The DNA for the CDR3 is TGTGCCAGCAGCCAATACTCCCGGACTAGCGGGAGGTCCTACAATGAGCAGTTCTTC. This translates into CASSQYSRTSGRSYNEQFF.

Turning to this clone: It may be a read error: a sequence one base away is much more abundant. The sample holds other DNA sequences that translate to the same CDR3. This rearrangement joins TRBV7-9 to TRBJ2-5, with 7 bases fitting TRBD2. The V and J ends lost 5 bases and 5 bases, in that order; junction bases with no gene match: 14. The CDR3 has 16 residues. Germline V gives CDR1 SEHNR, CDR2 FQNEAQ (reference sequence). CDR3 protein: CASSPLRLAAQETQYF. The CDR3 coding sequence is TGTGCCAGCAGCCCTCTGAGACTAGCTGCTCAGGAGACCCAGTACTTC. Complete variable domain (other parts from reference TRBV7-9 and TRBJ2-5): DTGVSQNPRHKITKRGQNVTFRCDPISEHNRLYWYRQTLGQGPEFLTYFQNEAQLEKSRLLSDRFSAERPKGSFSTLEIQRTEQGDSAMYLCASSPLRLAAQETQYFGPGTRLLVL.

In this sample, this clone turned up many times. V and J are TRBV20-1 and TRBJ2-1, with TRBD1 matching over 7 bases. V was clipped by 2 bases and J by 0 bases; unmatched bases: 7. CDR1 and CDR2 (germline): DFQATT, SNEGSKA (reference sequence). The length of the CDR3 is 16 residues. Here the CDR3 DNA reads TGCAGTGCTAGATTCAACAGGGGCCCCTCCTACAATGAGCAGTTCTTC. Protein sequence: CSARFNRGPSYNEQFF.

This clone was detected only a few times. A much larger clone lies a single base off, so this may be a read error. J is TRBJ1-2 and V is TRBV19, with D perhaps TRBD1 (6 bases). Germline CDR1 reads LNHDA; CDR2 reads SQIVND (reference sequence). CDR3 length equals 14 residues. CDR3 amino acids: CASIPSGGNYVYTF. As DNA, the CDR3 is TGTGCCAGTATCCCCTCCGGGGGCAACTATGTCTACACCTTC.

Ten or more counts support this clone. CDR3 amino acids: CASSLAGGASVYEQYF. The CDR3 nucleotides are TGCGCCAGCAGCTTGGCGGGTGGGGCCTCCGTCTACGAGCAGTACTTC. The rearrangement links TRBV5-1 to TRBJ2-7, with D maybe TRBD1 (5 bases). This CDR3 spans 16 amino acids. V dropped 0 bases and J dropped 3 bases, with 16 bases sitting between them. Germline CDR1 SGHRS, CDR2 YFSETQ.

The chain couples TRBV20-1 to TRBJ2-7; 13 nucleotides line up with TRBD2. This CDR3 is built from 13 residues. Germline V gene lookup returns CDR1 DFQATT and CDR2 SNEGSKA (reference sequence). With V trimmed by 0 bases and J by 12 bases, 5 bases remained unmatched. This chain's CDR3 is CSARETSGRVPYF. In nucleotides, the CDR3 is TGCAGTGCTAGAGAAACTAGCGGGAGGGTTCCGTACTTC.

This clone was recorded many times. V gene TRBV10-2 combines with J gene TRBJ2-5; 7 bases are shared with TRBD2. The CDR3 loop spans 14 amino acids. Germline V gene data show CDR1 as WSHSY and CDR2 as SAAADI. Trimming cost V 6 bases and J 5 bases; bases outside gene matches: 9. CDR3 in DNA: TGCGCCAGCAGGCCCGGGGGGATCGGGGAGACCCAGTACTTC. Its translation: CASRPGGIGETQYF.